These 22 T cell receptor beta chains came from one sample sequenced in a study of CD8+ T cells in alopecia areata. cDNA prepared by RNA extraction and subsequent reverse transcription served as the template for sequencing. Libraries were prepared by immunoSEQ multiplex PCR; TCRdb keeps only in-frame clonotypes and omits some of them. The data show more than 95,000 clones, roughly 50% seen once. What was sequenced was NKG2D-low CD8+ T cells sorted from blood. The receptors come from a human donor with alopecia areata.

This clone came up a few times. This rearrangement joins TRBV29-1 to TRBJ2-3; perhaps TRBD1 as D (5 bases). Trimming stripped 6 bases from V and 2 bases from J, with 24 bases between. There are 17 residues in the CDR3. Germline values: CDR1 SQVTM, CDR2 ANQGSEA. In DNA form, the CDR3 reads TGCAGCGTCGAACCCTTGACAGAACTAAAATCCACAGATACGCAGTATTTT. This translates into CSVEPLTELKSTDTQYF.

The chain links TRBV29-1 to TRBJ1-1, with a possible D match to TRBD1 (5 bases). Germline-derived CDR1 and CDR2 are SQVTM and ANQGSEA. V was cut by 0 bases and J by 1 base, with 9 bases left in between. The CDR3 contains 14 residues. The CDR3 reads CSVEDLRGNTEAFF. The CDR3 DNA reads as TGCAGCGTTGAAGATCTTAGGGGGAACACTGAAGCTTTCTTT.

The gene calls are TRBV5-1 and TRBJ2-3, with D unclear. Trimming left V 0 bases short and J 1 base short, with 3 bases between. The CDR3 is 13 residues long. Germline V CDR1 and CDR2: SGHRS, YFSETQ. This chain's CDR3 is CASSLGGTDTQYF. The CDR3 DNA follows: TGCGCCAGCAGCTTGGGGGGCACAGATACGCAGTATTTT.

This clone was picked up a small number of times. This chain uses TRBV27 with TRBJ2-3; 8 bases align to TRBD2. CDR3 length: 15 residues. With 5 bases clipped from V and 2 bases from J, the junction kept 6 bases outside the gene matches. In germline, CDR1 is MNHEY, CDR2 SMNVEV (reference sequence). CDR3 sequence: CASSPNGRDTDTQYF. The CDR3, as DNA: TGTGCCAGCAGTCCGAACGGGAGGGACACAGATACGCAGTATTTT.

V is TRBV5-1 and J is TRBJ2-2, with 10 nucleotides matching TRBD1. The CDR3 covers 16 residues. Germline values: CDR1 SGHRS, CDR2 YFSETQ. V lost 4 bases, J lost 1 base, and 4 bases stayed unmatched. The DNA of the CDR3 is TGCGCCAGCAGCGCACGGACAGGGGGGAACACCGGGGAGCTGTTTTTT. The encoded protein is CASSARTGGNTGELFF.

The sample holds a few counts of this clone. The chain carries TRBV29-1 and TRBJ1-5, with 7 bases matching TRBD1. Trimming took 4 bases from V and 1 from J; bases not matched to a gene: 4. The CDR3 is 14 amino acids. CDR1 is SQVTM, CDR2 ANQGSEA, per germline. The CDR3 is CSVGTGASNQPQHF. The CDR3 nucleotides read TGCAGCGTTGGCACAGGGGCCAGCAATCAGCCCCAGCATTTT.

The CDR3 loop is CASSYLGTGGRNEQFF. CDR3 sequence (DNA): TGTGCCAGCAGTTACCTCGGGACAGGGGGCAGGAATGAGCAGTTCTTC. The gene calls are TRBV6-6 and TRBJ2-1; 12 bases agree with TRBD1. V shed 2 bases and J 7 bases; nucleotides not matched to a gene: 6. Germline V gene lookup returns CDR1 MNHNY and CDR2 SVGAGI (reference sequence). CDR3 length: 16 amino acids.

This clone appeared once. This chain joins TRBV2 and TRBJ1-2; 7 positions agree with TRBD1. The trim removed 5 bases at V and 0 bases at J, leaving 9 bases unmatched. Germline V gives CDR1 SNHLY, CDR2 FYNNEI. CDR3 length equals 16 residues. CDR3 DNA: TGTGCCAGCAGTTTATTCGGACAGGCGACTAACTATGGCTACACCTTC. Residues: CASSLFGQATNYGYTF.

This clone was found a few times. V usage is TRBV29-1 and J usage is TRBJ2-6, with 8 bases identical to TRBD1. The germline V gene encodes CDR1 SQVTM and CDR2 ANQGSEA. CDR3 length: 15 amino acids. Trimming cost V 3 bases and J 2 bases; bases outside gene matches: 3. The DNA of the CDR3 is TGCAGCGTTGAGGTCAGGGGGCCTGGGGCCAACGTCCTGACTTTC. Amino acid sequence: CSVEVRGPGANVLTF.

The rearrangement links TRBV9 to TRBJ2-1, with 12 bases aligning to TRBD2. Germline V CDR1 and CDR2: SGDLS, YYNGEE. The CDR3 runs to 15 residues. The V and J ends lost 4 bases and 8 bases, in that order; junction bases with no gene match: 7. The CDR3 loop is CASSLTSGGLDEQFF. CDR3 nucleotide sequence: TGTGCCAGCAGCCTAACTAGCGGGGGGTTGGATGAGCAGTTCTTC.

J is TRBJ2-5 and V is TRBV11-2, with D hard to call. Deletions cut 5 bases from V and 5 bases from J, with 6 bases between. The CDR3 runs 11 residues. Germline values: CDR1 SGHAT, CDR2 FQNNGV. The CDR3 reads CASSPGETQYF. DNA of the CDR3: TGTGCCAGCAGCCCCGGGGAGACCCAGTACTTC.

The chain joins TRBV4-1 to TRBJ1-2; 8 bases map to TRBD1. Per the germline V gene, CDR1 is MGHRA and CDR2 is YSYEKL. With V trimmed by 4 bases and J by 7 bases, 8 bases remained unmatched. This CDR3 has 14 amino acids. The CDR3 sequence is CASSPSTGESGYTF. The CDR3 nucleotides are TGCGCCAGCAGCCCATCGACAGGGGAGTCTGGCTACACCTTC.

This chain connects TRBV7-2 to TRBJ2-1; 8 bases match TRBD2. The germline V gene has CDR1 SGHTA and CDR2 FQGNSA. CDR3 length: 13 residues. V trimming: 5 bases; J trimming: 9 bases; junction bases outside the gene matches: 6. The CDR3 loop reads CASSIGGASEQFF. CDR3 DNA: TGTGCCAGCAGCATCGGGGGGGCCTCTGAGCAGTTCTTC.

The rearrangement uses TRBV2 and TRBJ2-7; 9 nucleotides agree with TRBD1. Trimming removed 7 bases from V and 3 bases from J; junction bases left unmatched: 7. The germline CDR1 and CDR2 sequences are SNHLY and FYNNEI. The CDR3 sequence is 14 residues long. The DNA for the CDR3 is TGTGCCAGCAAGGCAGACAGGGGGAACTACGAGCAGTACTTC. Translating gives CASKADRGNYEQYF.

The V call is TRBV10-3, the J call TRBJ2-1, with TRBD1 identical over 10 bases. The germline gives CDR1 ENHRY, CDR2 SYGVKD. The V gene end was trimmed by 3 bases and the J gene end by 7 bases; junction bases not matched to a gene: 6. This CDR3 spans 15 amino acids. The CDR3 reads CAISDLTGGLNEQFF. The CDR3 DNA reads TGTGCCATCAGTGACTTGACAGGGGGCCTGAATGAGCAGTTCTTC.

The rearrangement links TRBV30 to TRBJ1-2, with 9 bases fitting TRBD1. Germline V gene sequence: CDR1 GTSNPN, CDR2 SVGIG (reference sequence). CDR3 length: 13 amino acids. V was clipped by 1 base and J by 8 bases; unmatched bases: 5. CDR3 residues: CAWSDTGGEGYTF. In DNA form, the CDR3 reads TGTGCCTGGAGTGACACAGGGGGCGAAGGCTACACCTTC.

This clone was observed a few times. The genes are TRBV28 and TRBJ2-7, with D perhaps TRBD1 (5 bases). Germline CDR1 and CDR2: MDHEN and SYDVKM. The V end was cut by 5 bases, the J end by 6 bases, with 8 bases between. This CDR3 has 11 residues. CDR3 protein: CASSLRGEQYF. Here the CDR3 DNA reads TGTGCCAGCAGTCTTAGGGGCGAGCAGTACTTC.

This clone was seen more than once but under ten times. This chain connects TRBV28 to TRBJ2-5; 7 positions agree with TRBD1. The CDR3 sequence is 14 residues long. Trimming took 8 bases from V and 3 from J; bases not matched to a gene: 9. Germline CDR1 is MDHEN and CDR2 is SYDVKM. The CDR3 loop is CASGPRDSEETQYF. Here the CDR3 DNA reads TGTGCCAGCGGTCCTCGGGACAGCGAAGAGACCCAGTACTTC. The complete variable domain, with remaining parts taken from reference TRBV28 and TRBJ2-5, reads DVKVTQSSRYLVKRTGEKVFLECVQDMDHENMFWYRQDPGLGLRLIYFSYDVKMKEKGDIPEGYSVSREKKERFSLILESASTNQTSMYLCASGPRDSEETQYFGPGTRLLVL.

On this clone: An end of the junction does not agree with germline; a read error may underlie this. The chain carries TRBV14 and TRBJ2-7, with D tentatively TRBD2 (5 bases). There are 15 residues in the CDR3. Looked up from germline, CDR1 is SGHDN and CDR2 is FVKESK. CDR3 region: CASSEDRGPSYEQYF. CDR3 in DNA: TGTGCCAGCAGCGAAGACCGAGGGCCGTCCTACGAGCAGTACTTC. Based on the CDR3 plus reference TRBV14 and TRBJ2-7, the full variable domain is EAGVTQFPSHSVIEKGQTVTLRCDPISGHDNLYWYRRVMGKEIKFLLHFVKESKQDESGMPNNRFLAERTGGTYSTLKVQPAELEDSGVYFCASSEDRGPSYEQYFGPGTRLTVT.

V usage is TRBV18 and J usage is TRBJ2-7; D ambiguous. V lost 3 bases and J lost 2, with 11 bases in between. Germline-derived CDR1 and CDR2 are KGHSH and LQKENI. There are 14 residues in the CDR3. The CDR3: CASSPRQFAYEQYF. Here the CDR3 DNA reads TGTGCCAGCTCACCGAGGCAGTTTGCCTACGAGCAGTACTTC.

The chain combines TRBV9 with TRBJ2-1, with D unclear. The CDR3 has 11 amino acids. V lost 3 bases and J 5 bases, leaving 3 bases between the germline ends. Germline V lookup: CDR1 SGDLS, CDR2 YYNGEE. As DNA, the CDR3 is TGTGCCAGCAGCGGACACAATGAGCAGTTCTTC. This codes for CASSGHNEQFF.

This chain joins TRBV27 and TRBJ2-7, with D possibly matching TRBD2 (5 bases). The V gene lost 11 bases and the J gene lost 6 bases, with 11 bases spanning the gap. The germline CDR1 and CDR2 sequences are MNHEY and SMNVEV (reference sequence). This CDR3 region has 10 residues. This CDR3 reads CAAGSREQYF. DNA for the CDR3: TGTGCCGCTGGGAGCCGCGAGCAGTACTTC.